This TCR beta chain is from a study of response to subunit inactivated influenza vaccine. In the case of this clonotype: Its antigen is unidentified.

Trimming at V came to 5 bases and at J to 5 bases, leaving 5 bases not matched to a gene. From germline, CDR1 is LNHNV and CDR2 YYDKDF (reference sequence). The CDR3 sequence is 15 residues long. One entry per CDR3 protein results from TCRdb running MiXCR on the RT-PCR reads. The table includes a few hundred thousand distinct CDR3 sequences, approximately 14% detected once. Study-wide results and caveats: The authors offered the suggestion that each seasonal influenza vaccination recruits few new T cells.

The sequence was obtained from a man aged 50-60 years who received an inactivated influenza vaccine. The rearrangement joins TRBV15 to TRBJ1-4, with 10 bases aligning to TRBD1. The specimen comprised PBMCs from blood, sampled 11 to 12 days after vaccination. The CDR3 DNA reads TGTGCCACCAGCCCACCGGGACAGGGGAATGAAAAACTGTTTTTT. Translating gives CATSPPGQGNEKLFF.